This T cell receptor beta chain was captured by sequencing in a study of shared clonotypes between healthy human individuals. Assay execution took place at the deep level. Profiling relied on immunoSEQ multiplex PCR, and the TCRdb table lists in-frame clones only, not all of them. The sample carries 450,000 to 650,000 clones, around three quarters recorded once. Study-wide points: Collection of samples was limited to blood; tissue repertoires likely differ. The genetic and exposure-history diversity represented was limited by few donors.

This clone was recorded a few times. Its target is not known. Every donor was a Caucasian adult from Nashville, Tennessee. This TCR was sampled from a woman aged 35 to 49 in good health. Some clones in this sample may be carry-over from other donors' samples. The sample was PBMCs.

CDR3 DNA: TGTGCCACCGCTGACAGGGGCAGGGATACGCAGTATTTT. Translating gives CATADRGRDTQYF. The chain links TRBV2 to TRBJ2-3; 8 nucleotides match TRBD1. Trimming at V came to 10 bases and at J to 6 bases, leaving 9 bases not matched to a gene. The CDR3 is made up of 13 amino acids. Germline V CDR1 and CDR2: SNHLY, FYNNEI.